The clone carrying this TCR beta chain was observed at least ten times. Its antigen is as yet unknown. The whole isolated RNA underwent reverse transcription, so sequencing captured expressed TCRB transcripts. Libraries were prepared by immunoSEQ multiplex PCR; TCRdb keeps only in-frame clonotypes and omits some of them. The sample consists of roughly 150,000 clones, roughly 10% of them appearing once. Looked up from germline, CDR1 is SGHTA and CDR2 is FQGNSA. This CDR3 is 15 amino acids long. Trimming took 5 bases from V and 1 from J; bases not matched to a gene: 7. This entry belongs to a study of beta chain features in type 1 diabetes. Study-wide results and limits: Shortening that was moderate but significant affected the TCRB CDR3s of Type 1 diabetes patients in all four CD4+ subsets.

The rearrangement links TRBV7-2 to TRBJ1-1; 7 bases map to TRBD1. The sample comprised central memory CD4+ T cells from blood. This receptor was identified in a man between 18 and 35 years old in good health. The CDR3 here is CASSPTPGGNTEAFF. Written as DNA, the CDR3 is TGTGCCAGCAGCCCTACCCCAGGGGGGAACACTGAAGCTTTCTTT. Looking up the rest from reference TRBV7-2 and TRBJ1-1 gives the full variable domain: GAGVSQSPSNKVTEKGKDVELRCDPISGHTALYWYRQSLGQGLEFLIYFQGNSAPDKSGLPSDRFSAERTGGSVSTLTIQRTQQEDSAVYLCASSPTPGGNTEAFFGQGTRLTVV.